The clone carrying this T cell receptor (beta chain) showed up just once. Its antigen remains unknown. This entry comes from a study of T cell clones after liver transplantation. Study-level information: Graft-donor-reactive sequences were compared with third-party-reactive TCRbeta sequences from pre-transplant mixed lymphocyte reactions. Samples came pre-transplant, pre-randomization before withdrawal, and post-randomization after withdrawal ended.

The method was immunoSEQ multiplex PCR; TCRdb's version includes in-frame clones alone and lacks a portion of them. The data show about 11,000 clones, 71% seen once. V lost 8 bases and J 4 bases, leaving 14 bases between the germline ends. In germline, CDR1 is MGHDK, CDR2 SYGVNS. This CDR3 comprises 13 residues. Study-level results: Post-transplant time points were not standardized, so conclusions are preliminary. Rather than being deleted, graft donor-reactive T cells may have moved into the graft.

Sequences were derived from CD4+ T cells from blood, sampled less than 33 months after liver transplant. This receptor was taken from a human patient who received a liver transplant. Some T cells may have originated in the graft donor. The V gene is TRBV25-1, the J gene TRBJ1-1; weak D call: TRBD1 (5 bases). CDR3 amino acids: CASGLRGGTEAFF. In DNA form, the CDR3 reads TGTGCCAGCGGGTTGCGGGGGGGCACTGAAGCTTTCTTT. Looking up the rest from reference TRBV25-1 and TRBJ1-1 gives the full variable domain: EADIYQTPRYLVIGTGKKITLECSQTMGHDKMYWYQQDPGMELHLIHYSYGVNSTEKGDLSSESTVSRIRTEHFPLTLESARPSHTSQYLCASGLRGGTEAFFGQGTRLTVV.